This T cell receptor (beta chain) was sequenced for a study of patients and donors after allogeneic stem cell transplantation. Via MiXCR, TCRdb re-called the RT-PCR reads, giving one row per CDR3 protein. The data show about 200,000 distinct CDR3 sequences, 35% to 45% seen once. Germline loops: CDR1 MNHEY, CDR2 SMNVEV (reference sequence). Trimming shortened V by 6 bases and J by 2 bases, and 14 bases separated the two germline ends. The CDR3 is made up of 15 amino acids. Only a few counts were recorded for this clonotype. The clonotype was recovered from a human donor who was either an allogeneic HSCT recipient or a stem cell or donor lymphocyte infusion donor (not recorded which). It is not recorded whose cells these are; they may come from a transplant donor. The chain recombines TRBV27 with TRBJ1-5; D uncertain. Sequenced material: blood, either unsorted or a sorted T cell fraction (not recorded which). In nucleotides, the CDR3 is TGTGCCAGCAGCTTGGGATCACAGCGCAATCAGCCCCAGCATTTT. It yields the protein CASSLGSQRNQPQHF.